This T cell receptor beta chain derives from a study of human versus mouse CDR3 diversity and MHC coevolution. Findings of the study overall: Humans had the largest estimated TCR beta repertoire, 1.5 million to 2 million clonotypes. Among all groups, most of the three human donors showed least clonal inequality.

The V and J ends lost 5 bases and 7 bases respectively, with 9 bases between them. CDR3 size: 12 residues. CDR1 is LNHDA and CDR2 is SQIVND in the germline V gene (reference sequence). Worth noting for this clone: Antigen: not known.

Sequencing was performed with immunoSEQ multiplex PCR; in TCRdb, only in-frame clones are kept and a portion is missing. Counted here are 86,000 or so clones, around 95% occurring once; the ten biggest clones make up 1.1% to 1.5%. The material sequenced was naive CD4+ T cells from blood. Subset described: CD45RO-negative CD62L-positive naive CD4 T cells. The origin of this receptor is a person between 25 and 75 years old in good health. The chain combines TRBV19 with TRBJ2-1, with D possibly being TRBD1 (6 bases). Here the CDR3 DNA reads TGTGCCAGTAGTTCAAGGGGGAATGAGCAGTTCTTC. It specifies CASSSRGNEQFF.